The clone carrying this TCR beta chain was seen ten or more times. Its specificity is unknown. The source of the sample is a study of regulatory T cells in long-lasting Graves disease. Construction of TCR beta libraries relied on iRepertoire HTBI primers and on Arm-PCR targeting CDR3 regions. TCRdb fed the multiplex PCR reads into MiXCR, producing one record per CDR3 protein. The table has about 660,000 distinct CDR3 sequences, around 30% seen once. The CDR3 is 13 amino acids. Trimming removed 7 bases at V and 3 bases at J, with 12 bases between. CDR1 and CDR2 (germline): SNHLY, FYNNEI. General observations from the study: When disease was persistent, TRBV28, TRBJ1-2 and TRBJ2-5 were the favored segments. Between persistent patients, around 2,900 public clonotypes were shared, exceeding the roughly 1,000 shared between new patients.

Time point here: persistent/refractory GD, antithyroid drugs over 5 years with positive TRAb. RNA extracted from PBMCs served as the sequencing template. Patients of an endocrinology department in Xi'an, China, were included. This chain uses TRBV2 with TRBJ2-5; the D gene is possibly TRBD1 (5 bases). This clonotype was obtained from a female donor with Graves disease. The specimen comprised peripheral blood mononuclear cells (PBMCs), sampled when the disease was refractory, from a patient treated with antithyroid drugs. The DNA for the CDR3 is TGTGCCAGCAAGCCAGGGCCCGAAGAGACCCAGTACTTC. It specifies CASKPGPEETQYF.